The 5 T cell receptor beta chains listed next were all sequenced from one sample in a study of radiotherapy plus CTLA-4 blockade in lung cancer. Sequencing used immunoSEQ multiplex PCR; TCRdb keeps in-frame clones, though not all of them. The sample holds about 54,000 clones, 70% to 85% seen once. The specimen comprised peripheral blood, sampled from a patient treated with radiotherapy plus ipilimumab. The receptors come from a human donor with non-small cell lung cancer who had a partial response to radiotherapy plus ipilimumab.

The rearrangement uses TRBV11-2 and TRBJ2-2, with TRBD1 matching over 11 bases. Trimming at V came to 3 bases and at J to 6 bases, leaving 6 bases not matched to a gene. Germline values: CDR1 SGHAT, CDR2 FQNNGV. The CDR3 covers 16 residues. The CDR3 here is CASSFPRTGGPGELFF. The CDR3 bases are TGTGCCAGCAGCTTTCCCAGGACAGGGGGCCCCGGGGAGCTGTTTTTT.

This CDR3 is CASSLDRRSNSPLHF. DNA for the CDR3: TGTGCCAGCAGCTTAGACAGGCGGTCGAATTCACCCCTCCACTTT. The chain uses TRBV7-6 and TRBJ1-6; the D gene is possibly TRBD1 (5 bases). The germline V and J ends were trimmed by 1 base and 7 bases, with 11 bases remaining between them. This CDR3 is built from 15 residues. Germline V gene data show CDR1 as SGHVS and CDR2 as FNYEAQ.

The chain uses TRBV27 and TRBJ1-2; 10 bases agree with TRBD1. The CDR3 is 14 amino acids. V shed 8 bases, J shed 4 bases, and the junction held 7 bases outside the gene matches. CDR1 is MNHEY and CDR2 is SMNVEV in the germline V gene (reference sequence). This CDR3 is CASGRDRGSYGYTF. CDR3 sequence (DNA): TGTGCCAGCGGCCGGGACAGGGGTTCCTATGGCTACACCTTC.

This rearrangement joins TRBV5-1 to TRBJ2-7, with 8 bases fitting TRBD1. Germline trimming cut 4 bases from V and 0 bases from J; bases unmatched to any gene: 6. The length of the CDR3 is 15 residues. In germline, CDR1 is SGHRS, CDR2 YFSETQ. CDR3 DNA sequence: TGCGCCAGCAGCAAGGGGACAGGCCGCTCCTACGAGCAGTACTTC. Protein sequence: CASSKGTGRSYEQYF.

J is TRBJ2-1 and V is TRBV11-2, with D possibly TRBD2 on 6 matching bases. The germline V gene has CDR1 SGHAT and CDR2 FQNNGV. The germline V and J ends were trimmed by 3 bases and 0 bases, with 15 bases remaining between them. The CDR3 totals 17 residues. The CDR3 here is CASSLLAGRPSYNEQFF. DNA for the CDR3: TGTGCCAGCAGCTTGTTGGCCGGGAGACCCTCCTACAATGAGCAGTTCTTC. The full variable domain, completed using reference TRBV11-2 and TRBJ2-1, is EAGVAQSPRYKIIEKRQSVAFWCNPISGHATLYWYQQILGQGPKLLIQFQNNGVVDDSQLPKDRFSAERLKGVDSTLKIQPAKLEDSAVYLCASSLLAGRPSYNEQFFGPGTRLTVL.